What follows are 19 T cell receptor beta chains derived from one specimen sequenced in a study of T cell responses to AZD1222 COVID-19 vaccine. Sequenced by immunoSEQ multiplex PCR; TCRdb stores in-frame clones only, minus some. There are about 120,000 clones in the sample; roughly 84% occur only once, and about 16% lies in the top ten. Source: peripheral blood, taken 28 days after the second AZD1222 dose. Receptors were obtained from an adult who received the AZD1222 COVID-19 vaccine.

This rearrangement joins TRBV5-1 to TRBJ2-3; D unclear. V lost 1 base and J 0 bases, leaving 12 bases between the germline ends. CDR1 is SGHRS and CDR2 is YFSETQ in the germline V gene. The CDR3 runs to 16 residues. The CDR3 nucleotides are TGCGCCAGCAGCTTGCGAGGAGCCTCTAGCACAGATACGCAGTATTTT. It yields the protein CASSLRGASSTDTQYF.

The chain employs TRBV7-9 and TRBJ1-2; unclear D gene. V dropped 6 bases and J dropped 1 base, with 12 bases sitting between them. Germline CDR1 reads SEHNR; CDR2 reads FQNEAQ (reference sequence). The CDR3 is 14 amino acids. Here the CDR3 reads CASRDGSDNYGYTF. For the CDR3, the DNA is TGTGCCAGCAGGGACGGGTCGGATAACTATGGCTACACCTTC.

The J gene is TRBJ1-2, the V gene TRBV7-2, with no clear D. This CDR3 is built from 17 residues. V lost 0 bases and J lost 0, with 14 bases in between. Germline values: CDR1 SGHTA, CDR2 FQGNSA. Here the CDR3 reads CASSLASTRRPNYGYTF. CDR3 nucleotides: TGTGCCAGCAGCTTAGCGTCAACAAGGCGCCCTAACTATGGCTACACCTTC. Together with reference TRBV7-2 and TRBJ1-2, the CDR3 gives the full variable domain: GAGVSQSPSNKVTEKGKDVELRCDPISGHTALYWYRQSLGQGLEFLIYFQGNSAPDKSGLPSDRFSAERTGGSVSTLTIQRTQQEDSAVYLCASSLASTRRPNYGYTFGSGTRLTVV.

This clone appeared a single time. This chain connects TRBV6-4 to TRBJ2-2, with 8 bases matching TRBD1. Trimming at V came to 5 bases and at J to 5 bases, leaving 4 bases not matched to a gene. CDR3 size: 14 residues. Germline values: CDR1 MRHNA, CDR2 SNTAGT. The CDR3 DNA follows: TGTGCCAGCAGTCAGGGGGCGGAGACCGGGGAGCTGTTTTTT. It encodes CASSQGAETGELFF.

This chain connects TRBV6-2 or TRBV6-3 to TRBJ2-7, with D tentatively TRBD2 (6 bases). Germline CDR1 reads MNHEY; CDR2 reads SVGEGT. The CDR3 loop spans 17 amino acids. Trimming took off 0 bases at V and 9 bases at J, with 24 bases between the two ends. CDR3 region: CASSYSLGGDIKLGQYF. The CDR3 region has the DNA TGTGCCAGCAGTTACTCCCTCGGGGGAGACATAAAATTGGGGCAGTACTTC.

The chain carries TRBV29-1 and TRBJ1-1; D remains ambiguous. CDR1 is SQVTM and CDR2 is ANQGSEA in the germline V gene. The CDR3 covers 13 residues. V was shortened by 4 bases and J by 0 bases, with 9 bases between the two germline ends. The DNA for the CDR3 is TGCAGCGTTGTTCCTTTCATGAACACTGAAGCTTTCTTT. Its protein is CSVVPFMNTEAFF.

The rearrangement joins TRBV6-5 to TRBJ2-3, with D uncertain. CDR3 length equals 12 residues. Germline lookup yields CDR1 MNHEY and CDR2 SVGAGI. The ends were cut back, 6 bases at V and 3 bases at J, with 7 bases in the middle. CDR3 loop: CASRLLTDTQYF. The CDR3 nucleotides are TGTGCCAGCAGACTCTTAACAGATACGCAGTATTTT.

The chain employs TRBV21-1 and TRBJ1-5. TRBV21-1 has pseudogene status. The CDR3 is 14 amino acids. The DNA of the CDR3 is TGTGCCAGCAGCCGTCGCGGGAGGCATCAGCCCCAGCATTTT. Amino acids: CASSRRGRHQPQHF.

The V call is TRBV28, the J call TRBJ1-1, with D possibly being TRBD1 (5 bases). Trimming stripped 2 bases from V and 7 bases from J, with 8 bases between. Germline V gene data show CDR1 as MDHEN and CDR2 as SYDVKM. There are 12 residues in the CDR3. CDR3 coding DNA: TGTGCCAGCAGTTTAACTCAGGGTGAAGCTTTCTTT. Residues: CASSLTQGEAFF.

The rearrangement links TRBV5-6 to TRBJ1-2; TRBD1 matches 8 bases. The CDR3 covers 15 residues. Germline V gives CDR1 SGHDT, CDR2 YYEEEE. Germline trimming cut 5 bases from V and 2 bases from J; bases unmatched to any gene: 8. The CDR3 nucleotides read TGTGCCAGCAGGAGTCCCGGGACAGGAAACTATGGCTACACCTTC. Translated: CASRSPGTGNYGYTF.

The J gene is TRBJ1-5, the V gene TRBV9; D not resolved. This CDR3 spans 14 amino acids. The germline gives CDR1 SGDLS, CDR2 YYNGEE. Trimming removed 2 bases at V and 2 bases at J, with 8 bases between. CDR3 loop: CASSVLGGNQPQHF. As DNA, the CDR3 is TGTGCCAGCAGCGTCCTCGGGGGCAATCAGCCCCAGCATTTT.

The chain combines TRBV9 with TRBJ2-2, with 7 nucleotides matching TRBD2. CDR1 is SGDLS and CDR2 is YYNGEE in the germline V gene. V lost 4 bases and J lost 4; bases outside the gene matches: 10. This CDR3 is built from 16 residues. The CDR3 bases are TGTGCCAGCAGCCCCGAGCTAGCGGAAATCACCGGGGAGCTGTTTTTT. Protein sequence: CASSPELAEITGELFF.

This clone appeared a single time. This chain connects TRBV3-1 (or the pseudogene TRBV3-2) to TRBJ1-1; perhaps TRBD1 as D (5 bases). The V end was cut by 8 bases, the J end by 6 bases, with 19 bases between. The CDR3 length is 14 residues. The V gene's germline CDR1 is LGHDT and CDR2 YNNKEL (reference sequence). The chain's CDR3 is CASADSQGIPEAFF. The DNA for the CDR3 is TGTGCCAGCGCTGACAGTCAGGGTATCCCTGAAGCTTTCTTT.

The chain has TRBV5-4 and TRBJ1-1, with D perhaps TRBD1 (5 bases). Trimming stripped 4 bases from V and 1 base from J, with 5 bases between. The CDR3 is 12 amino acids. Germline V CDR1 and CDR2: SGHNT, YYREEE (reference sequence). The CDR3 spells CASSGGNTEAFF. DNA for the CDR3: TGTGCCAGCAGCGGGGGGAACACTGAAGCTTTCTTT.

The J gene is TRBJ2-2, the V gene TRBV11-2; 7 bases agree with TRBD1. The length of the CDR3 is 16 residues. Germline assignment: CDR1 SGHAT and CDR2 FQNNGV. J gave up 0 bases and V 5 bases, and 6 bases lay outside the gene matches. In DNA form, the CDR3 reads TGTGCCAGCAGCCCACGACAGGGATCGAACACCGGGGAGCTGTTTTTT. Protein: CASSPRQGSNTGELFF.

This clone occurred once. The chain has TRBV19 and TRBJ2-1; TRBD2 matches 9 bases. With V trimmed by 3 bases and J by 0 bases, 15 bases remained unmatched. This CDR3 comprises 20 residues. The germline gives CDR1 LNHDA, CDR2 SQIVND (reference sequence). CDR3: CASSMGRVGLAVSSYNEQFF. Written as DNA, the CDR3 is TGTGCCAGTAGTATGGGACGGGTGGGACTAGCAGTGAGCTCCTACAATGAGCAGTTCTTC.

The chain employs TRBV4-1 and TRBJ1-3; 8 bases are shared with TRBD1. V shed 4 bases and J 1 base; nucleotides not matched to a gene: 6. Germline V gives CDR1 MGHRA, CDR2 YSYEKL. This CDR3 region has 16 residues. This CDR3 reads CASSPGQGYSGNTIYF. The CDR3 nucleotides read TGCGCCAGCAGCCCCGGACAGGGTTATTCTGGAAACACCATATATTTT.

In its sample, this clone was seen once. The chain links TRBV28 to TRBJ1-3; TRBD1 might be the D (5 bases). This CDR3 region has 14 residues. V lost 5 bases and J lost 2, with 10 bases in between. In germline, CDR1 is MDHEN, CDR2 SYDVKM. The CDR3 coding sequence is TGTGCCAGCAGTGACAGCGGCCCTGGAAACACCATATATTTT. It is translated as CASSDSGPGNTIYF.

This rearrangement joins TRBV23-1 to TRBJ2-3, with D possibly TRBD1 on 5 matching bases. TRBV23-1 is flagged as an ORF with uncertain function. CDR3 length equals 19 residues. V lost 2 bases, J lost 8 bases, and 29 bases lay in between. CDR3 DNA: TGCGCCAGCAGTCAACAGGGCAACCCATTAGCAGCGTTCGCAGGTACGCAGTATTTT. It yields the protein CASSQQGNPLAAFAGTQYF.